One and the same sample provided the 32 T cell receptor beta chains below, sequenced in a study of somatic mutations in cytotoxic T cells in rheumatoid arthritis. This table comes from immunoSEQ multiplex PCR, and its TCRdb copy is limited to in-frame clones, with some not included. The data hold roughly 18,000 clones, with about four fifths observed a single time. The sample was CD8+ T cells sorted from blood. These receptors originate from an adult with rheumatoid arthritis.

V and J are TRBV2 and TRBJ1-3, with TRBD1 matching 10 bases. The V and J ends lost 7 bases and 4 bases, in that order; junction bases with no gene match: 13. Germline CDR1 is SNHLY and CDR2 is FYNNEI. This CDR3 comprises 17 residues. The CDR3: CASTLYPGTGDGNTIYF. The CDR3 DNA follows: TGTGCCAGCACACTATATCCCGGGACAGGGGACGGAAACACCATATATTTT.

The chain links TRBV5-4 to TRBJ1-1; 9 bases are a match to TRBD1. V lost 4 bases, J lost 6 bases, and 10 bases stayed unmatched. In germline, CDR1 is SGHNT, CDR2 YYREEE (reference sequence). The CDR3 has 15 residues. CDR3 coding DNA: TGTGCCAGCAGCGAACCGGGACAGGGATGGCCTGAAGCTTTCTTT. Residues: CASSEPGQGWPEAFF.

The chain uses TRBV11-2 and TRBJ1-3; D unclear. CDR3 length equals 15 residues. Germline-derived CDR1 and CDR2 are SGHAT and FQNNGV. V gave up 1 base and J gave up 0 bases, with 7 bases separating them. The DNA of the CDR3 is TGTGCCAGCAGCTTAGCATACCTCTCTGGAAACACCATATATTTT. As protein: CASSLAYLSGNTIYF.

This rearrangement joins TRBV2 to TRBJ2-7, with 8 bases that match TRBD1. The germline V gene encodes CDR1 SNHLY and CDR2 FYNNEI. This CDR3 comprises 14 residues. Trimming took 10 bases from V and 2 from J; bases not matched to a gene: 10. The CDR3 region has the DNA TGTGCCACTCTTAACCGGGACAGGACCTACGAGCAGTACTTC. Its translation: CATLNRDRTYEQYF.

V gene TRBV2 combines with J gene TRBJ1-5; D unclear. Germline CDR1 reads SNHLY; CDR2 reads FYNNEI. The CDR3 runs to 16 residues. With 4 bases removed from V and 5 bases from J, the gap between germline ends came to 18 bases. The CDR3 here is CASSANPGLFDQPQHF. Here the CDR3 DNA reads TGTGCCAGCAGTGCGAATCCTGGCTTGTTCGATCAGCCCCAGCATTTT. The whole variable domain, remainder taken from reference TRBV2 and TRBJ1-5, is EPEVTQTPSHQVTQMGQEVILRCVPISNHLYFYWYRQILGQKVEFLVSFYNNEISEKSEIFDDQFSVERPDGSNFTLKIRSTKLEDSAMYFCASSANPGLFDQPQHFGDGTRLSIL.

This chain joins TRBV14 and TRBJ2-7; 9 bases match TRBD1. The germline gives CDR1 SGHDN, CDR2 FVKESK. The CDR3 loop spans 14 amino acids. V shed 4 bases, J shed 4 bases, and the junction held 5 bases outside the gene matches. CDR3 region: CASSPPGQGYEQYF. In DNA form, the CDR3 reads TGTGCCAGCAGCCCACCGGGACAGGGTTACGAGCAGTACTTC.

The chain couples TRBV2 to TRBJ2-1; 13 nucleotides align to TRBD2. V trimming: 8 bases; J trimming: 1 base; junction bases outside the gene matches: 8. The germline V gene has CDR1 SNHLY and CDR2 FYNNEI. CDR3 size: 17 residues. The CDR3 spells CASGELAGGWSYNEQFF. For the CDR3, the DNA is TGTGCCAGCGGCGAACTAGCGGGAGGGTGGTCCTACAATGAGCAGTTCTTC.

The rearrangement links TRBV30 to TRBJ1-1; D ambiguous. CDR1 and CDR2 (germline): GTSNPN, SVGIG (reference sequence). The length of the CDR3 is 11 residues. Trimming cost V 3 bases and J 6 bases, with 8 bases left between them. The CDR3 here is CAWRIEAEAFF. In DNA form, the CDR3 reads TGTGCCTGGAGGATCGAGGCTGAAGCTTTCTTT.

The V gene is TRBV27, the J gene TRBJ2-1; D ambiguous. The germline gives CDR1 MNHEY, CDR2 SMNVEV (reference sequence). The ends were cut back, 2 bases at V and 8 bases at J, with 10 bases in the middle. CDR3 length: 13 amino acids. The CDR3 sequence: CASSLGPGDEQFF. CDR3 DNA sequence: TGTGCCAGCAGTTTAGGCCCCGGCGATGAGCAGTTCTTC.

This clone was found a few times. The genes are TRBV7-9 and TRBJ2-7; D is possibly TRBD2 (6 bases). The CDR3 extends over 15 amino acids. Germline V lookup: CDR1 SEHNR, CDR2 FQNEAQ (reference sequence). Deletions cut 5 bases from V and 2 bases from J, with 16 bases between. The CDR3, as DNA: TGTGCCAGCAGCAGCACCGGGACTCCGACCTACGAGCAGTACTTC. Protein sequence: CASSSTGTPTYEQYF.

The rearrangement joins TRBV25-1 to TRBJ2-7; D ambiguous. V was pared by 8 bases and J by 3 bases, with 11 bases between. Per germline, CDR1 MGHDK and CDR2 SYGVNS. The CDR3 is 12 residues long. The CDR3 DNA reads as TGTGCCAGCGGGCCGGCCCTCTACGAGCAGTACTTC. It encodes CASGPALYEQYF.

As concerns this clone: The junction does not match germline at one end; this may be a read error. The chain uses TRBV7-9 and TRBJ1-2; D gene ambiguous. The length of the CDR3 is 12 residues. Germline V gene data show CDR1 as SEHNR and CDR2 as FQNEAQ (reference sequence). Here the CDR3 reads CASTLQSYGYTF. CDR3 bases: TGTGCCAGCACCTTACAATCTTATGGCTACACCTTC.

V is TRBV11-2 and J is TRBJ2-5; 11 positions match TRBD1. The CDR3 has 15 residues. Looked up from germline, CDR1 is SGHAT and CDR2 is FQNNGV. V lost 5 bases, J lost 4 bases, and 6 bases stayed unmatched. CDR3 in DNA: TGTGCCAGCAGCCCCCGGGACAGGGGGACAGAGACCCAGTACTTC. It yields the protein CASSPRDRGTETQYF.

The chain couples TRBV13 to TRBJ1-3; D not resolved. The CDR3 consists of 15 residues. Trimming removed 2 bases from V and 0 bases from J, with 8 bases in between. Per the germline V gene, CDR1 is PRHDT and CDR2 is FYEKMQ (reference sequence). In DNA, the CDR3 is TGTGCCAGCAGCTTAACCCGGAGCTCTGGAAACACCATATATTTT. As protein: CASSLTRSSGNTIYF. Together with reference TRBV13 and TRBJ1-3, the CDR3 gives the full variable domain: AAGVIQSPRHLIKEKRETATLKCYPIPRHDTVYWYQQGPGQDPQFLISFYEKMQSDKGSIPDRFSAQQFSDYHSELNMSSLELGDSALYFCASSLTRSSGNTIYFGEGSWLTVV.

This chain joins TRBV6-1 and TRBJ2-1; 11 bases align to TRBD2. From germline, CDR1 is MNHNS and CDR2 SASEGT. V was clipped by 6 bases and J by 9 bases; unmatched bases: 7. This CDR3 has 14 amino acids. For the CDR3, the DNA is TGTGCCAGCAGAATCCCGGGACTAGCGGTTGAGCAGTTCTTC. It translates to CASRIPGLAVEQFF.

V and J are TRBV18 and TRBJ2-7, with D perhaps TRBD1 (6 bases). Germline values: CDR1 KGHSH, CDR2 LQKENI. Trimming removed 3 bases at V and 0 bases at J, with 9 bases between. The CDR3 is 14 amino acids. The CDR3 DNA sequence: TGTGCCAGCTCACCGACAGGTAGCTCCTACGAGCAGTACTTC. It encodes CASSPTGSSYEQYF.

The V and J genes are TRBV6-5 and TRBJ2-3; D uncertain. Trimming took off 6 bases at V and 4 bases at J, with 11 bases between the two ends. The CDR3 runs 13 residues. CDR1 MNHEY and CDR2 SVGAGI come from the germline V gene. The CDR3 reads CASSATEADTQYF. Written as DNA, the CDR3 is TGTGCCAGCAGCGCTACAGAGGCAGATACGCAGTATTTT.

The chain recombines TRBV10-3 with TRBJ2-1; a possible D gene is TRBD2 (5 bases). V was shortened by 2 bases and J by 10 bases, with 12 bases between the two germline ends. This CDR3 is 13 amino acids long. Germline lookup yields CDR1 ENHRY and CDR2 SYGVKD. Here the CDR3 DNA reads TGTGCCATCAGTGAGGCGAAGGGCGGGGAGCAGTTCTTC. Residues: CAISEAKGGEQFF.

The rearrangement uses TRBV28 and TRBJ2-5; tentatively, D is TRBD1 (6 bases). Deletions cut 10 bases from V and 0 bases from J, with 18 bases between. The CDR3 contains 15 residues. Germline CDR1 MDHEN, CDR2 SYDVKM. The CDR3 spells CATSLGRTDQETQYF. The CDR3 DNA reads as TGTGCCACCTCATTGGGGCGGACAGACCAAGAGACCCAGTACTTC.

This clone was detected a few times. CDR3 nucleotide sequence: TGTGCCAGTCAACAGGGAAACACTGAAGCTTTCTTT. Protein sequence: CASQQGNTEAFF. The chain recombines TRBV7-9 with TRBJ1-1, with a tentative D call TRBD1 (6 bases). This CDR3 region has 12 residues. The germline V and J ends were trimmed by 9 bases and 2 bases, with 10 bases remaining between them. Germline V gene data show CDR1 as SEHNR and CDR2 as FQNEAQ (reference sequence).

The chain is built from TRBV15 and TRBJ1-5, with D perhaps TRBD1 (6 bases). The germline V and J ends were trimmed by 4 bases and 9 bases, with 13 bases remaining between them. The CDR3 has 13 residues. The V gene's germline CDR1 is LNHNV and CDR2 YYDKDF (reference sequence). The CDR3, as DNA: TGTGCCACCAGCAACGCAGGGGTCGCGCCCCAGCATTTT. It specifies CATSNAGVAPQHF.

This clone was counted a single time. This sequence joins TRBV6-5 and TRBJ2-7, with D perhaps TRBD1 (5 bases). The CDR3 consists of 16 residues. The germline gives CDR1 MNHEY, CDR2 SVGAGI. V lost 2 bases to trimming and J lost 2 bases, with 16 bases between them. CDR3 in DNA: TGTGCCAGCAGTTACCAGGGCCACGGTGGGGCCTACGAGCAGTACTTC. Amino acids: CASSYQGHGGAYEQYF.

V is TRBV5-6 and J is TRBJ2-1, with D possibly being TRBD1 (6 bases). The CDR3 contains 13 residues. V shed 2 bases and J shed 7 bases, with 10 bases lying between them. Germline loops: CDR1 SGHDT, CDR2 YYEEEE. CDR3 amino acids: CASSFGRGNEQFF. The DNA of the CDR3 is TGTGCCAGCAGCTTCGGCAGGGGAAATGAGCAGTTCTTC.

The CDR3 sequence: CASSQGGLAGGPTGELFF. The DNA for the CDR3 is TGCGCCAGCAGCCAGGGGGGACTAGCGGGAGGGCCTACCGGGGAGCTGTTTTTT. The chain carries TRBV4-1 and TRBJ2-2; TRBD2 agrees at 16 bases. Germline V CDR1 and CDR2: MGHRA, YSYEKL. This CDR3 region has 18 residues. V gave up 3 bases and J gave up 5 bases; unmatched junction bases: 6.

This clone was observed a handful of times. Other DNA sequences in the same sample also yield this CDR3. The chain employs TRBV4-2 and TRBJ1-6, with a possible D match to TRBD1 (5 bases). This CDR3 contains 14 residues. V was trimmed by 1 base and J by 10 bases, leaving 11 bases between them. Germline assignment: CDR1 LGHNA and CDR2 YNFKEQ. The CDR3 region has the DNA TGTGCCAGCAGCCAAGGCGCAGGGAACTCACCCCTCCACTTT. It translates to CASSQGAGNSPLHF.

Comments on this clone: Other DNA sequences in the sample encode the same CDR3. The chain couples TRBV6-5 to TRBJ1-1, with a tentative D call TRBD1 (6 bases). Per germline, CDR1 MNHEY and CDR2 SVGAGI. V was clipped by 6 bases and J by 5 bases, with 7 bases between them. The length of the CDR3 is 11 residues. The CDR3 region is CASRTGTEAFF. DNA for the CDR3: TGTGCCAGCAGGACAGGAACTGAAGCTTTCTTT.

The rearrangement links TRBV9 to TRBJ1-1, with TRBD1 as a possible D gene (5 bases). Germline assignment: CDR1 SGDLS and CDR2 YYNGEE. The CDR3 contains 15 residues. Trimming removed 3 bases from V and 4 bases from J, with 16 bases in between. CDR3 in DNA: TGTGCCAGCAGCGGAAACCTGAGGGGTTTCACTGAAGCTTTCTTT. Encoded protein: CASSGNLRGFTEAFF.

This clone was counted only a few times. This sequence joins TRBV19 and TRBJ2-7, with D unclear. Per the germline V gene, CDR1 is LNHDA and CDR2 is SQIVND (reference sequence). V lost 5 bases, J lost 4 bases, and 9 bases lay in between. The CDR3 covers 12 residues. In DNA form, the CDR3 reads TGTGCCAGTAGTCCCTCGGTTTACGAGCAGTACTTC. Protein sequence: CASSPSVYEQYF.

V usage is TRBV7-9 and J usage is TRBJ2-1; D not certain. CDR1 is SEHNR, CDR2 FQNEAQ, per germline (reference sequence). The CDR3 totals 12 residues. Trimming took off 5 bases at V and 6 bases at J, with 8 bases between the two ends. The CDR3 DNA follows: TGTGCCAGCAGCCCGTCGGGCAATGAGCAGTTCTTC. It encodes CASSPSGNEQFF.

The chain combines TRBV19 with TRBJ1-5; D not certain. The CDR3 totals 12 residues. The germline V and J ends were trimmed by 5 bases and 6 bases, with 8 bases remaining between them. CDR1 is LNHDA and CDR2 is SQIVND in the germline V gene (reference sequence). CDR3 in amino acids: CASSFPGQPQHF. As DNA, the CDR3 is TGTGCCAGTAGTTTCCCGGGTCAGCCCCAGCATTTT.

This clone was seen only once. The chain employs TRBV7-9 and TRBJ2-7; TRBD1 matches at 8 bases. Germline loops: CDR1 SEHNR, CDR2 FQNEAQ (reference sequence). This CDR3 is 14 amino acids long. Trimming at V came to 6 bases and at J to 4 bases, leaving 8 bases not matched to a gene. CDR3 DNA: TGTGCCAGCAGGGACGACAGGGGCATTTACGAGCAGTACTTC. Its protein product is CASRDDRGIYEQYF.

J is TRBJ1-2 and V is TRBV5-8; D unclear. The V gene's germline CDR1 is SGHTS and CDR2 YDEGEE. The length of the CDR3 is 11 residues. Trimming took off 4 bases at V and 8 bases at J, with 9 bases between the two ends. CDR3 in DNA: TGTGCCAGCAGCCCTGCGGAGGGCTACACCTTC. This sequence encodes CASSPAEGYTF.